This TCR beta chain was identified in a study of T cell changes during pregnancy in multiple sclerosis (dated by TCRdb to the late 2010s). For the wider study: In women with multiple sclerosis, the researchers looked at how the T cell repertoire shifted as pregnancy progressed.

Receptor libraries were prepared by the immunoSEQ multiplex PCR assay. TCRdb holds this immuneACCESS table with in-frame rearrangements only. Some clones are missing; in checked studies, unresolved V genes explain under half, and the rest has no known cause. This sample comprises 40,000 to 50,000 clones, around 94% of them detected only once. Approximately 0.49% of the sample is held by the ten biggest clonotypes. Comments on this clone: Its antigen is still unknown. Per-base qualities were not stored, and no clone one base away is much larger.

CDR1 is given as SGHNT and CDR2 as YYREEE, both from the germline V gene (reference sequence). There are 13 amino acids in the CDR3, from cysteine to phenylalanine inclusive. The kept DNA is CDR3 alone, 39 bases in frame from the first base. V and J are truncated by 4 bases and 9 bases respectively, leaving an intervening sequence of 14 bases. This receptor chain uses TRBV5-4 and TRBJ2-4; the D region possibly corresponds to TRBD1 (6 bases align). This receptor was taken from a female donor with multiple sclerosis, enrolled in a pregnancy study. The input for sequencing was CD4+ T cells from peripheral blood mononuclear cells, taken in the first trimester of pregnancy. CDR3 sequence: CASSPDSLGIQYF. The DNA reads as follows: TGTGCCAGCAGCCCGGACAGTCTAGGCATTCAGTACTTC.